These 23 T cell receptor beta chains were all obtained from the same sample, sequenced in a study of blood T cell repertoires in COVID-19. Generated by immunoSEQ multiplex PCR, the TCRdb table keeps only in-frame clones and is missing some. Seen here are roughly 150,000 clones, roughly 90% observed once, and the top ten hold approximately 4%. Sample: peripheral blood. Source of these receptors: a woman between 65 and 79 years old with acute or convalescent COVID-19.

In nucleotides, the CDR3 is TGTGCCAGCAGCTTCGGGGGAGCTCAAGAGACCCAGTACTTC. Amino acids: CASSFGGAQETQYF. The genes are TRBV5-6 and TRBJ2-5; maybe TRBD2 (6 bases). The length of the CDR3 is 14 residues. Trimming pared 2 bases from V and 2 bases from J, leaving 10 bases between. Germline CDR1 SGHDT, CDR2 YYEEEE.

The V call is TRBV4-3, the J call TRBJ2-1; 7 bases fit TRBD2. The CDR3 length is 14 residues. Unmatched junction bases numbered 9, after V lost 6 bases and J lost 7 bases. The germline CDR1 and CDR2 sequences are LGHNA and YSLEER. CDR3 protein: CASRLVGGPNEQFF. CDR3 bases: TGCGCCAGCAGACTGGTGGGAGGGCCGAATGAGCAGTTCTTC.

This chain uses TRBV2 with TRBJ2-1; 13 bases fit TRBD2. V shed 6 bases and J 6 bases; nucleotides not matched to a gene: 5. This CDR3 region has 15 residues. The germline V gene encodes CDR1 SNHLY and CDR2 FYNNEI. The CDR3 DNA is TGTGCCAGCAGCCTCGGACTAGCGGGAGTCAATGAGCAGTTCTTC. This codes for CASSLGLAGVNEQFF.

This rearrangement joins TRBV2 to TRBJ2-5, with TRBD2 matching 7 bases. Germline CDR1 SNHLY, CDR2 FYNNEI. Unmatched junction bases numbered 6, after V lost 3 bases and J lost 5 bases. This CDR3 contains 14 residues. The CDR3, as DNA: TGTGCCAGCAGTGAGGGGGGGTTGAGCGAGACCCAGTACTTC. Protein: CASSEGGLSETQYF.

This clone appeared a few times. The chain employs TRBV7-8 and TRBJ1-3; D not certain. The V gene's germline CDR1 is SGHVS and CDR2 FQNEAQ. The CDR3 contains 14 residues. V lost 3 bases to trimming and J lost 0 bases, with 6 bases between them. CDR3: CASSFLLSGNTIYF. Written as DNA, the CDR3 is TGTGCCAGCAGCTTCCTTCTCTCTGGAAACACCATATATTTT. Full variable domain (outside the CDR3, taken from reference TRBV7-8 and TRBJ1-3): GAGVSQSPRYKVAKRGQDVALRCDPISGHVSLFWYQQALGQGPEFLTYFQNEAQLDKSGLPSDRFFAERPEGSVSTLKIQRTQQEDSAVYLCASSFLLSGNTIYFGEGSWLTVV.

V usage is TRBV6-2 or TRBV6-3 and J usage is TRBJ2-5; the D gene is possibly TRBD1 (5 bases). Germline lookup yields CDR1 MNHEY and CDR2 SVGEGT. CDR3 length: 14 residues. V was clipped by 5 bases and J by 1 base, with 11 bases between them. The CDR3 DNA is TGTGCCAGCAGTCCAGGACATTCCCAAGAGACCCAGTACTTC. Translating gives CASSPGHSQETQYF.

The rearrangement uses TRBV7-9 and TRBJ2-7, with D tentatively TRBD1 (6 bases). CDR1 and CDR2 from the germline V gene are SEHNR and FQNEAQ (reference sequence). V was clipped by 5 bases and J by 6 bases, with 14 bases between them. This CDR3 spans 13 amino acids. The CDR3 here is CASSPQTGFEQYF. The CDR3 DNA reads TGTGCCAGCAGCCCCCAAACAGGGTTCGAGCAGTACTTC. The entire variable domain, with the rest obtained from reference TRBV7-9 and TRBJ2-7, is as follows: DTGVSQNPRHKITKRGQNVTFRCDPISEHNRLYWYRQTLGQGPEFLTYFQNEAQLEKSRLLSDRFSAERPKGSFSTLEIQRTEQGDSAMYLCASSPQTGFEQYFGPGTRLTVT.

This sequence joins TRBV28 and TRBJ1-2, with TRBD1 matching 7 bases. V was clipped by 2 bases and J by 7 bases; unmatched bases: 10. CDR1 MDHEN and CDR2 SYDVKM come from the germline V gene. The CDR3 totals 15 residues. This CDR3 reads CASSLGGTDVFGYTF. CDR3 bases: TGTGCCAGCAGTTTAGGCGGGACAGACGTTTTTGGCTACACCTTC.

V and J are TRBV5-1 and TRBJ1-1; possibly TRBD1 for D (6 bases). The length of the CDR3 is 16 residues. Trimming took off 0 bases at V and 0 bases at J, with 12 bases between the two ends. Germline values: CDR1 SGHRS, CDR2 YFSETQ. The CDR3 region is CASSLGTAFMNTEAFF. CDR3 in DNA: TGCGCCAGCAGCTTGGGGACAGCATTTATGAACACTGAAGCTTTCTTT.

This clone has only a few counts. The gene calls are TRBV5-1 and TRBJ1-2; 12 positions match TRBD1. CDR1 and CDR2 from the germline V gene are SGHRS and YFSETQ. The CDR3 contains 18 residues. Trimming cost V 2 bases and J 4 bases; bases outside gene matches: 12. The CDR3 DNA follows: TGCGCCAGCAGCTTAGTCCCGGGACAGGGGGCTTTAGCCTATGGCTACACCTTC. Encoded protein: CASSLVPGQGALAYGYTF.

The chain joins TRBV29-1 to TRBJ1-5, with D possibly TRBD1 on 5 matching bases. This CDR3 contains 15 residues. From germline, CDR1 is SQVTM and CDR2 ANQGSEA. V lost 1 base, J lost 9 bases, and 19 bases lay in between. Written as DNA, the CDR3 is TGCAGCGTTGAAGTCGGGCAGGGTGTGGGAGGGCCCCAGCATTTT. It is translated as CSVEVGQGVGGPQHF. The variable domain in full, with the rest retrieved from reference TRBV29-1 and TRBJ1-5, is SAVISQKPSRDICQRGTSLTIQCQVDSQVTMMFWYRQQPGQSLTLIATANQGSEATYESGFVIDKFPISRPNLTFSTLTVSNMSPEDSSIYLCSVEVGQGVGGPQHFGDGTRLSIL.

The rearrangement joins TRBV5-6 to TRBJ1-2; 10 nucleotides align to TRBD1. This CDR3 spans 16 amino acids. Germline V CDR1 and CDR2: SGHDT, YYEEEE. After removal of 0 bases from V and 5 bases from J, the junction contained 7 bases not matched to a gene. CDR3 nucleotides: TGTGCCAGCAGCTTGGCAGGGGACAGGGGTAGTTATGGCTACACCTTC. Residues: CASSLAGDRGSYGYTF.

The V gene is TRBV19, the J gene TRBJ2-7; no definite D call. This CDR3 is built from 13 residues. Germline values: CDR1 LNHDA, CDR2 SQIVND (reference sequence). The V end was cut by 4 bases, the J end by 3 bases, with 10 bases between. Here the CDR3 DNA reads TGTGCCAGTAGTAATGGCGGCGGCTACGAGCAGTACTTC. It yields the protein CASSNGGGYEQYF.

The gene calls are TRBV7-2 and TRBJ1-6, with a weak D call TRBD1 (6 bases). CDR1 is SGHTA, CDR2 FQGNSA, per germline. The CDR3 has 15 amino acids. Trimming cost V 5 bases and J 1 base, with 9 bases left between them. DNA of the CDR3: TGTGCCAGCAGCAAAACAGGGTCCTATAATTCACCCCTCCACTTT. Its protein is CASSKTGSYNSPLHF.

The V and J genes are TRBV6-5 and TRBJ2-1; D uncertain. V was trimmed by 5 bases and J by 1 base, leaving 9 bases between them. This CDR3 has 14 amino acids. In germline, CDR1 is MNHEY, CDR2 SVGAGI. The CDR3 reads CASSSMASYNEQFF. The CDR3 nucleotides are TGTGCCAGCAGTAGTATGGCTTCCTACAATGAGCAGTTCTTC.

The chain combines TRBV5-1 with TRBJ2-7; possibly TRBD1 for D (6 bases). Germline values: CDR1 SGHRS, CDR2 YFSETQ. This CDR3 contains 15 residues. Trimming cost V 3 bases and J 0 bases, with 13 bases left between them. DNA of the CDR3: TGCGCCAGCAGCTCAGGGGTAGAGGCCTCCTACGAGCAGTACTTC. Its translation is CASSSGVEASYEQYF.

This chain joins TRBV5-1 and TRBJ1-6; D not certain. The CDR3 is 13 amino acids. V was pared by 6 bases and J by 7 bases, with 11 bases between. Germline V gene data show CDR1 as SGHRS and CDR2 as YFSETQ. The CDR3 DNA follows: TGCGCCAGCACTACGGGGAGAAATTCACCCCTCCACTTT. Encoded protein: CASTTGRNSPLHF.

The gene calls are TRBV5-4 and TRBJ2-2; 9 nucleotides agree with TRBD1. This CDR3 region has 16 residues. V was pared by 0 bases and J by 5 bases, with 5 bases of the junction left unmatched. Looked up from germline, CDR1 is SGHNT and CDR2 is YYREEE (reference sequence). CDR3 residues: CASSLAPGQGTGELFF. The DNA for the CDR3 is TGTGCCAGCAGCTTGGCCCCGGGACAGGGAACCGGGGAGCTGTTTTTT.

This sequence joins TRBV27 and TRBJ2-3, with TRBD1 as a possible D gene (5 bases). Trimming removed 2 bases from V and 0 bases from J, with 12 bases in between. The germline V gene has CDR1 MNHEY and CDR2 SMNVEV (reference sequence). This CDR3 is 16 amino acids long. The CDR3 sequence: CASSLQGLSSTDTQYF. The CDR3 nucleotides read TGTGCCAGCAGTTTACAGGGCCTATCGAGCACAGATACGCAGTATTTT.

V and J are TRBV19 and TRBJ2-7; 9 positions match TRBD1. The germline V gene encodes CDR1 LNHDA and CDR2 SQIVND (reference sequence). The V and J ends lost 4 bases and 2 bases, in that order; junction bases with no gene match: 6. The CDR3 is 15 residues long. The CDR3 here is CASSTKGTGPYEQYF. The CDR3 DNA reads TGTGCCAGTAGTACCAAGGGGACAGGGCCCTACGAGCAGTACTTC.

The V and J genes are TRBV29-1 and TRBJ2-6; D perhaps matches TRBD2 (6 bases). The germline CDR1 and CDR2 sequences are SQVTM and ANQGSEA. V lost 7 bases and J lost 0, with 10 bases in between. The CDR3 has 14 amino acids. CDR3 sequence reads: CSAMGGSGANVLTF. DNA of the CDR3: TGCAGCGCAATGGGAGGCTCTGGGGCCAACGTCCTGACTTTC.

The rearrangement joins TRBV9 to TRBJ2-1; D gene ambiguous. The V and J ends lost 4 bases and 0 bases respectively, with 11 bases between them. Germline CDR1 SGDLS, CDR2 YYNGEE. The CDR3 totals 15 residues. CDR3 region: CASSPTSNSYNEQFF. For the CDR3, the DNA is TGTGCCAGCAGCCCAACATCCAACTCCTACAATGAGCAGTTCTTC.

The V and J genes are TRBV10-3 and TRBJ2-2, with 7 bases that match TRBD2. The CDR3 runs 14 residues. Germline CDR1 is ENHRY and CDR2 is SYGVKD. The trim removed 8 bases at V and 4 bases at J, leaving 7 bases unmatched. Written as DNA, the CDR3 is TGTGCCATCGGGGAGGGCTTGGGCACCGGGGAGCTGTTTTTT. Its translation is CAIGEGLGTGELFF.